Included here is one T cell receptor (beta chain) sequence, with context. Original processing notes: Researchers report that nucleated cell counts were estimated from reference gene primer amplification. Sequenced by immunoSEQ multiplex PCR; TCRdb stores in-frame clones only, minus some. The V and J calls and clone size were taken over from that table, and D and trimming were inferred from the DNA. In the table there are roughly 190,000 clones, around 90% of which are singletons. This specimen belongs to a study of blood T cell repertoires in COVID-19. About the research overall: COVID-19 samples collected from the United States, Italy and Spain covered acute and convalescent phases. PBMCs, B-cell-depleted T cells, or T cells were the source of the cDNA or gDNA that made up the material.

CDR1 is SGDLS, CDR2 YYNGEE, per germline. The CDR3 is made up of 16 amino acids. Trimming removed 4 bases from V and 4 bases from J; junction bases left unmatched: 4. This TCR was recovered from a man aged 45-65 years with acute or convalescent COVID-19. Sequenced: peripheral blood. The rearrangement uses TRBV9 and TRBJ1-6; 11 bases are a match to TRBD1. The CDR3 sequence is CASSNGQGAYNSPLHF. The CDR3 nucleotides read TGTGCCAGCAGCAACGGACAGGGGGCTTATAATTCACCCCTCCACTTT.